Listed here are 7 T cell receptor beta chains from one sample, sequenced in a study of blood T cell repertoires in COVID-19. This table comes from immunoSEQ multiplex PCR, and its TCRdb copy is limited to in-frame clones, with some not included. Here the sample spans under 350,000 clones, under 90% being singletons. The sequenced sample consisted of peripheral blood. These receptors originate from a woman between 45 and 65 years old who had recovered from COVID-19.

This rearrangement joins TRBV7-9 to TRBJ2-7; TRBD1 agrees at 9 bases. V was clipped by 2 bases and J by 5 bases; unmatched bases: 1. CDR3 length: 13 residues. CDR1 SEHNR and CDR2 FQNEAQ come from the germline V gene (reference sequence). Written as DNA, the CDR3 is TGTGCCAGCAGCTTAAGGGACAGGGACGAGCAGTACTTC. As protein: CASSLRDRDEQYF. Based on the CDR3 plus reference TRBV7-9 and TRBJ2-7, the full variable domain is DTGVSQNPRHKITKRGQNVTFRCDPISEHNRLYWYRQTLGQGPEFLTYFQNEAQLEKSRLLSDRFSAERPKGSFSTLEIQRTEQGDSAMYLCASSLRDRDEQYFGPGTRLTVT.

CDR3 protein: CASSESGRTGGTQYF. Written as DNA, the CDR3 is TGTGCCAGCAGTGAAAGCGGGAGGACCGGAGGTACGCAGTATTTT. The genes are TRBV2 and TRBJ2-3; 9 nucleotides align to TRBD2. The CDR3 is made up of 15 amino acids. V lost 2 bases to trimming and J lost 8 bases; unmatched junction nucleotides: 8. The V gene's germline CDR1 is SNHLY and CDR2 FYNNEI. Complete variable domain (other parts from reference TRBV2 and TRBJ2-3): EPEVTQTPSHQVTQMGQEVILRCVPISNHLYFYWYRQILGQKVEFLVSFYNNEISEKSEIFDDQFSVERPDGSNFTLKIRSTKLEDSAMYFCASSESGRTGGTQYFGPGTRLTVL.

The V call is TRBV11-2, the J call TRBJ1-6, with D perhaps matching TRBD1 (6 bases). This CDR3 has 14 residues. From germline, CDR1 is SGHAT and CDR2 FQNNGV. Trimming left V 5 bases short and J 9 bases short, with 14 bases between. The CDR3 DNA follows: TGTGCCAGCAGCGAGGAAGGGGGGGGTTCACCCCTCCACTTT. Translating gives CASSEEGGGSPLHF.

The rearrangement links TRBV2 to TRBJ1-1; the D is unclear. The CDR3 is made up of 14 amino acids. Germline CDR1 and CDR2: SNHLY and FYNNEI. Trimming removed 6 bases at V and 1 base at J, with 12 bases between. The CDR3 sequence is CASRSAGWNTEAFF. CDR3 bases: TGTGCCAGCAGGTCCGCGGGGTGGAACACTGAAGCTTTCTTT.

The V call is TRBV4-3, the J call TRBJ2-2, with TRBD2 matching 12 bases. J was trimmed by 5 bases and V by 4 bases; bases with no gene match: 8. From germline, CDR1 is LGHNA and CDR2 YSLEER. CDR3 length: 17 residues. CDR3 amino acids: CASSPTTSGSGTGELFF. The CDR3 region has the DNA TGCGCCAGCAGCCCAACGACTAGCGGGAGCGGGACCGGGGAGCTGTTTTTT.

J is TRBJ1-5 and V is TRBV6-2 or TRBV6-3; D is perhaps TRBD1 (6 bases). The length of the CDR3 is 11 residues. The V and J ends lost 5 bases and 7 bases respectively, with 6 bases between them. CDR1 is MNHEY, CDR2 SVGEGT, per germline. The CDR3 nucleotides read TGTGCCAGCAGTAGGGGGCAGCCCCAGCATTTT. Translating it yields CASSRGQPQHF.

The chain joins TRBV4-3 to TRBJ2-7; tentatively, D is TRBD2 (5 bases). The V gene lost 2 bases and the J gene lost 3 bases, with 20 bases spanning the gap. CDR1 is LGHNA and CDR2 is YSLEER in the germline V gene. The CDR3 length is 17 residues. This CDR3 reads CASSQRLDGGGGYEQYF. The CDR3 bases are TGCGCCAGCAGCCAAAGATTGGATGGCGGAGGAGGCTACGAGCAGTACTTC.